This TCR beta chain originates from a study of T cell changes during pregnancy in multiple sclerosis. This clone was observed once. The length of the CDR3 is 16 residues. Trimming removed 5 bases from V and 0 bases from J, with 16 bases in between. In germline, CDR1 is SEHNR, CDR2 FQNEAQ (reference sequence). The assay was immunoSEQ multiplex PCR, and TCRdb's table has in-frame clones only and misses some. The sample gives some 10,000 clones, 75% to 85% of which show up once; around 17% is in the top ten. V is TRBV7-9 and J is TRBJ1-1; no definite D call. The source of this sequence is a female donor in good health, enrolled as a control in a pregnancy study. The starting material was CD8+ T cells from peripheral blood mononuclear cells, obtained in the third trimester of pregnancy. In DNA form, the CDR3 reads TGTGCCAGCAGCGCCCCCCTGAGGCTGTTGAACACTGAAGCTTTCTTT. Protein product: CASSAPLRLLNTEAFF.